Listed here are 29 T cell receptor beta chains from one sample, sequenced in a study of shared clonotypes between healthy human individuals. Repertoires were generated with immunoSEQ multiplex PCR, while TCRdb's copy carries only in-frame clones and drops some. The sample consists of around 2,000,000 clones, 85% to 95% of them appearing once. Naive CD8 cells were CD45RO-negative, positively selected for CCR7, excluding terminally differentiated effector memory CD45RA+ cells. The sample was naive CD8+ T cells sorted from blood. These receptors all come from a man younger than 35 in good health.

The chain recombines TRBV29-1 with TRBJ1-5; D unclear. The CDR3 runs to 12 residues. Deletions cut 6 bases from V and 3 bases from J, with 9 bases between. Germline V CDR1 and CDR2: SQVTM, ANQGSEA. CDR3 residues: CSVGDLNQPQHF. CDR3 DNA: TGCAGCGTAGGAGATCTCAATCAGCCCCAGCATTTT.

The gene calls are TRBV9 and TRBJ2-3; the match to TRBD1 covers 8 bases. V lost 3 bases and J lost 4; bases outside the gene matches: 7. The CDR3 loop spans 15 amino acids. Germline V gives CDR1 SGDLS, CDR2 YYNGEE. For the CDR3, the DNA is TGTGCCAGCAGCGAATGGACAGGGAGTCCAGATACGCAGTATTTT. This gives the protein CASSEWTGSPDTQYF.

This chain joins TRBV4-2 and TRBJ2-7; 7 nucleotides line up with TRBD2. Germline values: CDR1 LGHNA, CDR2 YNFKEQ. V shed 1 base and J 0 bases; nucleotides not matched to a gene: 3. The CDR3 runs to 15 residues. The CDR3 region has the DNA TGTGCCAGCAGCCAAGGGGGGGGAAGCTCCTACGAGCAGTACTTC. It encodes CASSQGGGSSYEQYF.

The chain has TRBV6-1 and TRBJ2-7; 8 positions agree with TRBD1. The CDR3 spans 15 residues. The V and J ends lost 4 bases and 3 bases, in that order; junction bases with no gene match: 8. The V gene's germline CDR1 is MNHNS and CDR2 SASEGT. The CDR3 coding sequence is TGTGCCAGCAGTGGTGGTAGGACAGGGAACTACGAGCAGTACTTC. Protein: CASSGGRTGNYEQYF.

Regarding this clone: Within the sample, other DNA sequences also encode this same CDR3. The chain uses TRBV19 and TRBJ1-5; no clear D gene. Germline CDR1 reads LNHDA; CDR2 reads SQIVND (reference sequence). There are 15 residues in the CDR3. Trimming left V 5 bases short and J 0 bases short, with 11 bases between. The CDR3 spells CASSLTEYSNQPQHF. The CDR3 DNA follows: TGTGCCAGTAGTCTTACGGAGTATAGCAATCAGCCCCAGCATTTT. The variable domain in full, completed from reference TRBV19 and TRBJ1-5, reads DGGITQSPKYLFRKEGQNVTLSCEQNLNHDAMYWYRQDPGQGLRLIYYSQIVNDFQKGDIAEGYSVSREKKESFPLTVTSAQKNPTAFYLCASSLTEYSNQPQHFGDGTRLSIL.

Worth noting for this clone: Within the sample, other DNA sequences also encode this same CDR3. CDR3 sequence reads: CASSLGGSEQYF. The CDR3 DNA sequence: TGTGCCAGCAGCTTAGGGGGGTCCGAGCAGTACTTC. The chain carries TRBV7-6 and TRBJ2-7; either TRBD1 or TRBD2 may supply D (5 bases each). The V gene lost 1 base and the J gene lost 6 bases, with 7 bases spanning the gap. This CDR3 spans 12 amino acids. Germline V gene data show CDR1 as SGHVS and CDR2 as FNYEAQ.

The chain couples TRBV28 to TRBJ2-4; TRBD2 agrees at 9 bases. The CDR3 is 17 residues long. CDR1 and CDR2 (germline): MDHEN, SYDVKM. J lost 5 bases, V lost 6 bases, and 14 bases had no gene match. The CDR3 DNA reads TGTGCCAGCAGAACCCCAATCGGCGGGGGGGTTCAAAACATTCAGTACTTC. Its translation: CASRTPIGGGVQNIQYF.

The chain has TRBV4-3 and TRBJ2-1; 10 bases map to TRBD2. The CDR3 extends over 17 amino acids. Trimming took 0 bases from V and 7 from J; bases not matched to a gene: 9. Germline V gene sequence: CDR1 LGHNA, CDR2 YSLEER. CDR3 DNA sequence: TGCGCCAGCAGCCAAGATAAAGCGGGAGGGCCTCGGAATGAGCAGTTCTTC. Its protein is CASSQDKAGGPRNEQFF.

The V and J genes are TRBV4-1 and TRBJ2-3; D might be TRBD2 (6 bases). V was clipped by 0 bases and J by 4 bases, with 17 bases between them. The CDR3 totals 17 residues. Germline V lookup: CDR1 MGHRA, CDR2 YSYEKL. CDR3 amino acids: CASSQEVGTEGSDTQYF. In DNA form, the CDR3 reads TGCGCCAGCAGCCAAGAAGTGGGGACGGAGGGGTCAGATACGCAGTATTTT.

The V and J genes are TRBV7-9 and TRBJ2-1, with 8 bases lining up with TRBD1. The CDR3 is 14 amino acids. Trimming at V came to 4 bases and at J to 1 base, leaving 0 bases not matched to a gene. Germline V gene sequence: CDR1 SEHNR, CDR2 FQNEAQ (reference sequence). CDR3 in amino acids: CASSWDRSYNEQFF. CDR3 DNA sequence: TGTGCCAGCAGCTGGGACAGGTCCTACAATGAGCAGTTCTTC.

This chain uses TRBV10-1 with TRBJ1-1, with 7 bases lining up with TRBD1. CDR3 length: 13 amino acids. Trimming took 6 bases from V and 7 from J; bases not matched to a gene: 8. CDR1 and CDR2 (germline): WNHNN, SYGVQD (reference sequence). The CDR3 loop is CASSIGTVGEAFF. The DNA for the CDR3 is TGCGCCAGCAGCATCGGGACAGTGGGTGAAGCTTTCTTT.

This chain joins TRBV11-2 and TRBJ2-2; possible D gene TRBD1, 7 bases. Trimming took 6 bases from V and 6 from J, leaving 11 bases between them. Germline values: CDR1 SGHAT, CDR2 FQNNGV. The CDR3 contains 13 residues. The CDR3 DNA is TGTGCCAGCAGACCAGGGGGGCCCGGGGAGCTGTTTTTT. Translated, it gives CASRPGGPGELFF.

The chain carries TRBV14 and TRBJ2-1, with a weak D call TRBD1 (6 bases). Trimming shortened V by 4 bases and J by 0 bases, and 13 bases separated the two germline ends. Germline V lookup: CDR1 SGHDN, CDR2 FVKESK. The CDR3 totals 16 residues. CDR3 protein: CASSPPDRSSYNEQFF. The CDR3 nucleotides are TGTGCCAGCAGCCCGCCGGACAGAAGCTCCTACAATGAGCAGTTCTTC.

V gene TRBV19 combines with J gene TRBJ2-7; D is unresolved. Germline CDR1 is LNHDA and CDR2 is SQIVND (reference sequence). Between the trimmed V and J ends, which lost 2 bases and 3 bases, there was a span of 11 bases. The CDR3 contains 14 residues. CDR3 bases: TGTGCCAGTAGTATATACGGGTCTGGCTACGAGCAGTACTTC. Protein: CASSIYGSGYEQYF.

The chain combines TRBV27 with TRBJ2-7; 8 positions match TRBD2. This CDR3 has 17 amino acids. Looked up from germline, CDR1 is MNHEY and CDR2 is SMNVEV (reference sequence). V trimming: 4 bases; J trimming: 2 bases; junction bases outside the gene matches: 13. The CDR3 reads CASSSLRPGLVPYEQYF. DNA for the CDR3: TGTGCCAGCAGTTCCCTCCGACCGGGACTAGTCCCCTACGAGCAGTACTTC.

The J gene is TRBJ2-2, the V gene TRBV12-5; TRBD1 matches at 8 bases. CDR3 size: 16 residues. After removal of 1 base from V and 5 bases from J, the junction contained 6 bases not matched to a gene. Germline V gives CDR1 LGHNT, CDR2 FRNRAP. CDR3 sequence: CASGLGTGGATGELFF. CDR3 coding DNA: TGTGCTAGTGGTTTGGGAACAGGGGGAGCGACCGGGGAGCTGTTTTTT.

V and J are TRBV4-1 and TRBJ2-7, with 7 bases fitting TRBD2. The germline gives CDR1 MGHRA, CDR2 YSYEKL. V gave up 3 bases and J gave up 4 bases; unmatched junction bases: 6. The CDR3 length is 14 residues. Here the CDR3 reads CASSQAGDGYEQYF. CDR3 nucleotide sequence: TGCGCCAGCAGCCAGGCGGGAGACGGTTACGAGCAGTACTTC.

J is TRBJ2-1 and V is TRBV19; D is undetermined. Germline assignment: CDR1 LNHDA and CDR2 SQIVND (reference sequence). The CDR3 extends over 13 amino acids. Trimming removed 5 bases from V and 1 base from J, with 6 bases in between. CDR3: CASSPASYNEQFF. The CDR3 DNA is TGTGCCAGTAGTCCAGCATCCTACAATGAGCAGTTCTTC.

CDR3 protein: CASSFPPTGSIEAFF. In DNA, the CDR3 is TGCGCCAGCAGCTTCCCTCCGACAGGGTCGATAGAGGCTTTCTTT. V usage is TRBV5-1 and J usage is TRBJ1-1; 7 nucleotides match TRBD1. The CDR3 length is 15 residues. V was pared by 2 bases and J by 11 bases, with 15 bases of the junction left unmatched. Germline V gives CDR1 SGHRS, CDR2 YFSETQ.

Of note for this clone: Other DNA sequences in the sample encode the same CDR3. J is TRBJ1-1 and V is TRBV4-3; D possibly corresponds to TRBD1 (6 bases). The CDR3 is 13 amino acids. Between the trimmed V and J ends, which lost 3 bases and 3 bases, there was a span of 8 bases. Per the germline V gene, CDR1 is LGHNA and CDR2 is YSLEER. CDR3 loop: CASSHGGDTEAFF. The CDR3 bases are TGCGCCAGCAGCCATGGGGGCGACACTGAAGCTTTCTTT.

The chain uses TRBV27 and TRBJ2-7; 8 bases line up with TRBD2. Germline V gene lookup returns CDR1 MNHEY and CDR2 SMNVEV (reference sequence). The CDR3 contains 15 residues. V lost 5 bases to trimming and J lost 0 bases; unmatched junction nucleotides: 6. CDR3 nucleotide sequence: TGTGCCAGCAGTACGGGGGGGGACGGCTCCTACGAGCAGTACTTC. This sequence encodes CASSTGGDGSYEQYF.

The V and J genes are TRBV5-1 and TRBJ2-3; TRBD1 matches at 9 bases. The CDR3 length is 14 residues. Germline CDR1 SGHRS, CDR2 YFSETQ. After removal of 4 bases from V and 4 bases from J, the junction contained 4 bases not matched to a gene. CDR3 DNA: TGCGCCAGCAGCGTGACAGGGGGGGCAGATACGCAGTATTTT. Protein sequence: CASSVTGGADTQYF.

Concerning this clone: Other DNA sequences from this sample encode an identical CDR3 as well. The rearrangement links TRBV7-9 to TRBJ2-1; D possibly uses TRBD1 or TRBD2 (6 bases each). Trimming cost V 1 base and J 6 bases, with 13 bases left between them. CDR3 length: 15 residues. CDR1 is SEHNR, CDR2 FQNEAQ, per germline (reference sequence). This chain's CDR3 is CASSLVGGTSNEQFF. CDR3 bases: TGTGCCAGCAGCTTAGTCGGGGGCACTAGCAATGAGCAGTTCTTC.

The gene calls are TRBV28 and TRBJ1-5; D possibly corresponds to TRBD1 (5 bases). Between the trimmed V and J ends, which lost 4 bases and 5 bases, there was a span of 15 bases. CDR1 MDHEN and CDR2 SYDVKM come from the germline V gene. The CDR3 runs 15 residues. The CDR3 loop reads CASSSSRGVHQPQHF. CDR3 bases: TGTGCCAGCAGTTCCTCTAGGGGAGTTCATCAGCCCCAGCATTTT.

As to this clone: The sample carries other DNA sequences with the same CDR3. This chain connects TRBV2 to TRBJ2-7; no clear D gene. CDR1 and CDR2 (germline): SNHLY, FYNNEI. CDR3 length: 12 amino acids. Trimming removed 3 bases at V and 3 bases at J, with 6 bases between. Here the CDR3 DNA reads TGTGCCAGCAGTGAGGGATTCTACGAGCAGTACTTC. Protein: CASSEGFYEQYF.

This clone was seen just once. The chain is built from TRBV7-8 and TRBJ2-2; D may be TRBD1 (6 bases). Germline-derived CDR1 and CDR2 are SGHVS and FQNEAQ. V was shortened by 0 bases and J by 1 base, with 9 bases between the two germline ends. This CDR3 has 16 residues. CDR3 residues: CASSLALGGNTGELFF. DNA of the CDR3: TGTGCCAGCAGCTTAGCCCTAGGGGGGAACACCGGGGAGCTGTTTTTT.

The DNA for the CDR3 is TGCGCCAGCAGTGGGCGCCCCAGCGGGGTGTATAGGGGTGAGCAGTTCTTC. Encoded protein: CASSGRPSGVYRGEQFF. The chain uses TRBV10-1 and TRBJ2-1, with 7 bases aligning to TRBD2. The CDR3 runs to 17 residues. V lost 4 bases to trimming and J lost 9 bases; unmatched junction nucleotides: 18. Looked up from germline, CDR1 is WNHNN and CDR2 is SYGVQD (reference sequence).

DNA of the CDR3: TGTGCCTGGAACCGCGGGGGGGCTAGCACAGATACGCAGTATTTT. Translating gives CAWNRGGASTDTQYF. The chain couples TRBV30 to TRBJ2-3; 9 bases align to TRBD2. Per the germline V gene, CDR1 is GTSNPN and CDR2 is SVGIG (reference sequence). This CDR3 spans 15 amino acids. The trim removed 4 bases at V and 0 bases at J, leaving 5 bases unmatched.

With regard to this clone: This CDR3 is also generated by other DNA sequences in the sample. The chain is built from TRBV27 and TRBJ2-1, with TRBD2 as a possible D gene (5 bases). With 6 bases removed from V and 7 bases from J, the gap between germline ends came to 10 bases. The CDR3 has 12 residues. In germline, CDR1 is MNHEY, CDR2 SMNVEV (reference sequence). DNA for the CDR3: TGTGCCAGCAGCTCCCCGGGGAATGAGCAGTTCTTC. Encoded protein: CASSSPGNEQFF.